This T cell receptor beta chain was recovered during a study of blood T cell repertoires in COVID-19. The CDR3 contains 11 residues. Germline V gene sequence: CDR1 SQVTM, CDR2 ANQGSEA. The V and J ends lost 6 bases and 7 bases respectively, with 10 bases between them. This clone was recorded once. Assay: immunoSEQ multiplex PCR; the TCRdb copy retains only in-frame clones and omits some. The table lists roughly 190,000 clones, about 80% of them singletons. This TCR came from a man in his sixties with acute or convalescent COVID-19. The chain has TRBV29-1 and TRBJ2-1; D may be TRBD1 (6 bases). The material sequenced was peripheral blood. The CDR3 DNA reads as TGCAGCGTGGGACACCAGAATGAGCAGTTCTTC. Its protein product is CSVGHQNEQFF.